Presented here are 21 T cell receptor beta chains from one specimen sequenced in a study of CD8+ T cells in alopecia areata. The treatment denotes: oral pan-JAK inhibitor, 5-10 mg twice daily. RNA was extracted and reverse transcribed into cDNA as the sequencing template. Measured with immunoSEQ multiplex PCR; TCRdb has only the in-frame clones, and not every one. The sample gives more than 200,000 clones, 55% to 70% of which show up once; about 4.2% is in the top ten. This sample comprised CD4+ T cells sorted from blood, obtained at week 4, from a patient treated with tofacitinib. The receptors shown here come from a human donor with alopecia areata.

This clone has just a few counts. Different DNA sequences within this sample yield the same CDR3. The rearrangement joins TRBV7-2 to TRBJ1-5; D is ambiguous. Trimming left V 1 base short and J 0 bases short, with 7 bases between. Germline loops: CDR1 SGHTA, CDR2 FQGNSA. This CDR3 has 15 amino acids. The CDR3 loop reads CASSLVTGSNQPQHF. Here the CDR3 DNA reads TGTGCCAGCAGCTTAGTGACTGGTAGCAATCAGCCCCAGCATTTT.

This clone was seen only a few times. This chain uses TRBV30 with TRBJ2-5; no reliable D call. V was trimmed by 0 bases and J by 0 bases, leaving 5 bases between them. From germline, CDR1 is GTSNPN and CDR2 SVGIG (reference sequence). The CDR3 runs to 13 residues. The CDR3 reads CAWSVGHQETQYF. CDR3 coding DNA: TGTGCCTGGAGTGTCGGGCACCAAGAGACCCAGTACTTC.

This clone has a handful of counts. DNA for the CDR3: TGTGCCAGCAGTGAACGGACAGATACGCAGTATTTT. This codes for CASSERTDTQYF. This chain connects TRBV2 to TRBJ2-3; D unclear. Germline CDR1 SNHLY, CDR2 FYNNEI. The CDR3 runs 12 residues. The V and J ends lost 2 bases and 3 bases respectively, with 3 bases between them. The variable domain in full, with the rest retrieved from reference TRBV2 and TRBJ2-3, is EPEVTQTPSHQVTQMGQEVILRCVPISNHLYFYWYRQILGQKVEFLVSFYNNEISEKSEIFDDQFSVERPDGSNFTLKIRSTKLEDSAMYFCASSERTDTQYFGPGTRLTVL.

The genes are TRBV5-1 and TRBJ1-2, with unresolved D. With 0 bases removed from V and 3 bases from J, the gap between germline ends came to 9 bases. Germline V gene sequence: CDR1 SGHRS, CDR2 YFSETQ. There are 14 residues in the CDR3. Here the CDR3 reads CASSLAGFDYGYTF. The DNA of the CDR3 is TGCGCCAGCAGCTTGGCTGGGTTCGACTATGGCTACACCTTC.

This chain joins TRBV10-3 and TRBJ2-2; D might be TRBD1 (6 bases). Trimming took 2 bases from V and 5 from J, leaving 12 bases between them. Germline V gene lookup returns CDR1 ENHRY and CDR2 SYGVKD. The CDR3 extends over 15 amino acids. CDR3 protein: CAISESPGETGELFF. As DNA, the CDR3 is TGTGCCATCAGTGAGAGCCCAGGGGAGACCGGGGAGCTGTTTTTT.

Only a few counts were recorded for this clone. The CDR3 here is CSVTPGVSDGYTF. CDR3 nucleotide sequence: TGCAGCGTTACCCCGGGAGTTTCAGATGGCTACACCTTC. J is TRBJ1-2 and V is TRBV29-1; D unclear. The CDR3 is 13 amino acids. Per the germline V gene, CDR1 is SQVTM and CDR2 is ANQGSEA. Deletions cut 5 bases from V and 6 bases from J, with 16 bases between.

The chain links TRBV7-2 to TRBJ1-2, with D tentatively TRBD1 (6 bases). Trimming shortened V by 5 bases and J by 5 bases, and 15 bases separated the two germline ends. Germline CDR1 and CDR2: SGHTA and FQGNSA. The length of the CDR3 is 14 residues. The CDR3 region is CASSPEGGAYGYTF. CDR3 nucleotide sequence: TGTGCCAGCAGCCCGGAGGGGGGGGCTTATGGCTACACCTTC.

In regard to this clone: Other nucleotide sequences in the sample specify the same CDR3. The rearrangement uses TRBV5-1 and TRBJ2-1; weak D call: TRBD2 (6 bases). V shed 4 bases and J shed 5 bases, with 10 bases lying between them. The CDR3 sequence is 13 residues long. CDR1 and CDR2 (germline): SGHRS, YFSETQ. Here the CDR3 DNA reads TGCGCCAGCAGCCAGGGACTGAACAATGAGCAGTTCTTC. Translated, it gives CASSQGLNNEQFF.

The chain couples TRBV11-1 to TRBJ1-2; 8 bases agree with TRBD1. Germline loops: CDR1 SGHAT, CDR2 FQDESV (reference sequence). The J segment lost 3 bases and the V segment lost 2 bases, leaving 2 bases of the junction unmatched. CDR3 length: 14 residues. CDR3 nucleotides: TGTGCCAGCAGCTTAACACAGGGGGACTATGGCTACACCTTC. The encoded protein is CASSLTQGDYGYTF. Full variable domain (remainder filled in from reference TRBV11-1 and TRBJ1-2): EAEVAQSPRYKITEKSQAVAFWCDPISGHATLYWYRQILGQGPELLVQFQDESVVDDSQLPKDRFSAERLKGVDSTLKIQPAELGDSAMYLCASSLTQGDYGYTFGSGTRLTVV.

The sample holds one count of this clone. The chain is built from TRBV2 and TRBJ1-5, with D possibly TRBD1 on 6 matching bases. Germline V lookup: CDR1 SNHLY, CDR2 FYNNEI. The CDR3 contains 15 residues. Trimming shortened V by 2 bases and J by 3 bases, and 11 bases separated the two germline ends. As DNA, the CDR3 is TGTGCCAGCAGTGAATTAGGGGGAATCAATCAGCCCCAGCATTTT. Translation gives CASSELGGINQPQHF.

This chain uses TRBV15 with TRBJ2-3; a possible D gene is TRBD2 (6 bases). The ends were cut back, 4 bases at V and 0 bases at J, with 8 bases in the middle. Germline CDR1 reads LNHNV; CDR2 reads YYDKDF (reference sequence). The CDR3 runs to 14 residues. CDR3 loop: CATSKTRSTDTQYF. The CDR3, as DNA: TGTGCCACCAGCAAGACTAGGAGCACAGATACGCAGTATTTT.

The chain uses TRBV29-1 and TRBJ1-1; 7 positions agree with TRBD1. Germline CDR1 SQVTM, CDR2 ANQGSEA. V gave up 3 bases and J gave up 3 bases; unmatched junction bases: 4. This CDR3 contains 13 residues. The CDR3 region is CSVDRQGDTEAFF. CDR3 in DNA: TGCAGCGTTGATAGACAGGGAGACACTGAAGCTTTCTTT.

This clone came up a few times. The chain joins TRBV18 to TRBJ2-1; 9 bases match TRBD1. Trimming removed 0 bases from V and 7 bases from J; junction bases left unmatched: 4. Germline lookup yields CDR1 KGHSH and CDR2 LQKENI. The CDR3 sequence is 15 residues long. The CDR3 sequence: CASSPPGTGLNEQFF. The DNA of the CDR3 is TGTGCCAGCTCACCACCCGGGACAGGGTTAAATGAGCAGTTCTTC.

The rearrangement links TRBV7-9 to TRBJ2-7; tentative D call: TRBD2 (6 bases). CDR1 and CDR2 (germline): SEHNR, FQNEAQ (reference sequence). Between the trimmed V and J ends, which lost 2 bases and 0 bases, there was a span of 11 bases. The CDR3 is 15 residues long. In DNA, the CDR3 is TGTGCCAGCAGCTTAATCGCGGGGACCTCCTACGAGCAGTACTTC. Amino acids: CASSLIAGTSYEQYF.

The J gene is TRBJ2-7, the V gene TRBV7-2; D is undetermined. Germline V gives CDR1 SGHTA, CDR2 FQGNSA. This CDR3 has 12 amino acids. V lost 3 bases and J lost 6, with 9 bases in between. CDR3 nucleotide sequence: TGTGCCAGCAGCTTGATCCTTCCCGAGCAGTACTTC. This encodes CASSLILPEQYF.

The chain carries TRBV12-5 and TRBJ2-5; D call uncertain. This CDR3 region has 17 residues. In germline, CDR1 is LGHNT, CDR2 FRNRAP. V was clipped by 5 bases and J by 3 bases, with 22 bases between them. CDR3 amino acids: CASGQIKTSNSKETQYF. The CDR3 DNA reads TGTGCTAGTGGTCAGATTAAGACAAGCAACTCGAAAGAGACCCAGTACTTC.

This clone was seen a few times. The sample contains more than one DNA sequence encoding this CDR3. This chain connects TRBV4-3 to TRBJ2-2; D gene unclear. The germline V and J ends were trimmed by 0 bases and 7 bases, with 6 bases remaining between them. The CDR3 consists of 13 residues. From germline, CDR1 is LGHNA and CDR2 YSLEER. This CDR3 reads CASSQDSGGELFF. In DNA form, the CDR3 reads TGCGCCAGCAGCCAAGATAGTGGCGGGGAGCTGTTTTTT.

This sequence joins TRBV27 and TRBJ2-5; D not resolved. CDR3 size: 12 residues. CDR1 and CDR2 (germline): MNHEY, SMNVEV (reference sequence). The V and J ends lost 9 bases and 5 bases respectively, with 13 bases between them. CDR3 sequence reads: CASWTAAETQYF. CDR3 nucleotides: TGTGCCAGTTGGACCGCGGCGGAGACCCAGTACTTC.

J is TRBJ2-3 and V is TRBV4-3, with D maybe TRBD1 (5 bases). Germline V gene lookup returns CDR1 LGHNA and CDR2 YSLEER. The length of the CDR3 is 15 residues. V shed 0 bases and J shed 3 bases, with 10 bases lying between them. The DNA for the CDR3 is TGCGCCAGCAGCCAAGAAGGAACAGGTACAGATACGCAGTATTTT. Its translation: CASSQEGTGTDTQYF.

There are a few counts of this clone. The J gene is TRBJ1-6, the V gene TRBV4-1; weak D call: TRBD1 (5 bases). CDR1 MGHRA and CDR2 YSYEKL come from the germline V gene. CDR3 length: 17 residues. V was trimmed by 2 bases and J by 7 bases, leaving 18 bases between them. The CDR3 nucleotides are TGCGCCAGCAGCCAATCCCTTTCAGGGTGGGGGAATTCACCCCTCCACTTT. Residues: CASSQSLSGWGNSPLHF.

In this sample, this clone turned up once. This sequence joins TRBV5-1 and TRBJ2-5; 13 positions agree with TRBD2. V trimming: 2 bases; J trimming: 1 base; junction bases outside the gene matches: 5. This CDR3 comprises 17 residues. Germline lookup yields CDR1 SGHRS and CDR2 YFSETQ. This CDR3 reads CASSFSGTSGVQETQYF. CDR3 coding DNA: TGCGCCAGCAGCTTTTCCGGGACTAGCGGGGTCCAAGAGACCCAGTACTTC.